Detailed here is one TCR beta chain. The target antigen is unknown. Together with a sample-barcoded 5' primer, a J-beta primer mix was included in a second PCR lasting about 6 to 11 cycles. TCRdb re-analysed the 5' RACE reads in MiXCR, keeping a single row per CDR3 protein. The data hold some 760,000 distinct CDR3 sequences, with roughly 25% observed a single time. The sample belongs to a study of blood T cells in healthy people across ages. V was shortened by 3 bases and J by 9 bases, with 11 bases between the two germline ends. This CDR3 contains 12 residues. Findings of the study overall: Age advanced and TCR beta diversity per million T cells fell, roughly linearly. A strong correlation was found between TCR beta diversity and the percentage of naive T cells.

A further study also used this sample, focusing on T cells of mothers and their children. From that paper: Over five children and their three healthy Caucasian mothers were the donors. The study found thymic selection shapes TCR recombination output similarly in related and unrelated pairs.

This sequence joins TRBV12-3 or TRBV12-4 and TRBJ2-5, with D unclear. The sequencing input was blood. This sequence originates from a boy younger than 18 in good health. The CDR3 DNA follows: TGTGCCAGCAGTTTGGTCGCTGAGGCCCAGTACTTC. This encodes CASSLVAEAQYF.